A single sample is the source of the 26 T cell receptor beta chains below, sequenced in a study of blood T cell repertoires in COVID-19. Profiled with immunoSEQ multiplex PCR; TCRdb holds only in-frame clones, not every one. The data contain about 250,000 clones, around nine tenths of them singletons. Sequencing used peripheral blood. Receptors were obtained from a man aged 18-30 years with active or convalescent COVID-19.

The rearrangement links TRBV6-1 to TRBJ2-4; 8 nucleotides line up with TRBD1. The V gene end was trimmed by 3 bases and the J gene end by 2 bases; junction bases not matched to a gene: 3. The CDR3 has 15 residues. Germline V gene lookup returns CDR1 MNHNS and CDR2 SASEGT. The CDR3 nucleotides are TGTGCCAGCAGTGACAGGGGGCGCCCCAAAAACATTCAGTACTTC. Translated, it gives CASSDRGRPKNIQYF.

This clone was found once. The J gene is TRBJ2-7, the V gene TRBV7-2; D gene unclear. The V gene's germline CDR1 is SGHTA and CDR2 FQGNSA. Deletions cut 2 bases from V and 3 bases from J, with 14 bases between. The CDR3 spans 15 residues. In DNA, the CDR3 is TGTGCCAGCAGCTTATCCTGGCTAGTTAGCTACGAGCAGTACTTC. It encodes CASSLSWLVSYEQYF.

This chain connects TRBV11-1 to TRBJ2-7; D is possibly TRBD1 (6 bases). Trimming removed 6 bases from V and 2 bases from J, with 11 bases in between. CDR1 SGHAT and CDR2 FQDESV come from the germline V gene (reference sequence). This CDR3 region has 13 residues. In DNA, the CDR3 is TGTGCCAGCAGTAGACAGGCTACCTACGAGCAGTACTTC. Translation: CASSRQATYEQYF.

This clone turned up a few times. The chain uses TRBV27 and TRBJ1-6; the D gene is possibly TRBD1 (6 bases). The germline gives CDR1 MNHEY, CDR2 SMNVEV (reference sequence). The length of the CDR3 is 13 residues. Between the trimmed V and J ends, which lost 3 bases and 10 bases, there was a span of 10 bases. The DNA for the CDR3 is TGTGCCAGCAGTTTCCGCCAGGGGTCACCCCTCCACTTT. Translation: CASSFRQGSPLHF.

The chain has TRBV4-3 and TRBJ1-1; D gene ambiguous. Germline assignment: CDR1 LGHNA and CDR2 YSLEER. V was pared by 1 base and J by 2 bases, with 5 bases between. There are 13 residues in the CDR3. CDR3 DNA: TGCGCCAGCAGCCAAGTATCTAACACTGAAGCTTTCTTT. Protein sequence: CASSQVSNTEAFF.

This chain joins TRBV19 and TRBJ1-1, with 8 bases aligning to TRBD1. The V and J ends lost 6 bases and 8 bases, in that order; junction bases with no gene match: 5. The CDR3 sequence is 12 residues long. Germline CDR1 LNHDA, CDR2 SQIVND (reference sequence). CDR3 in amino acids: CASSPRGREAFF. In DNA form, the CDR3 reads TGTGCCAGTAGCCCCAGGGGGCGGGAAGCTTTCTTT.

The V and J genes are TRBV16 and TRBJ1-6; unclear D gene. This CDR3 comprises 14 residues. The germline CDR1 and CDR2 sequences are KGHSY and FQNENV. The V end was cut by 4 bases, the J end by 5 bases, with 9 bases between. CDR3 residues: CASSPTRDNSPLHF. DNA of the CDR3: TGTGCCAGCAGCCCGACCCGGGATAATTCACCCCTCCACTTT.

The chain uses TRBV5-8 and TRBJ1-4; 7 nucleotides line up with TRBD1. The CDR3 loop spans 16 amino acids. Per germline, CDR1 SGHTS and CDR2 YDEGEE. The junction had 11 bases not matched to a gene; V was cut back by 6 bases and J by 3 bases. CDR3 nucleotides: TGTGCCAGCAACCGACAGGGTCTAACCCCTAATGAAAAACTGTTTTTT. Its translation: CASNRQGLTPNEKLFF. The whole variable domain, filled in from reference TRBV5-8 and TRBJ1-4, reads EAGVTQSPTHLIKTRGQQATLRCSPISGHTSVYWYQQALGLGLQFLLWYDEGEERNRGNFPPRFSGRQFPNYSSELNVNALELEDSALYLCASNRQGLTPNEKLFFGSGTQLSVL.

V and J are TRBV6-6 and TRBJ2-2; 9 bases line up with TRBD1. The CDR3 extends over 16 amino acids. The germline gives CDR1 MNHNY, CDR2 SVGAGI (reference sequence). V lost 5 bases and J lost 0; bases outside the gene matches: 4. This CDR3 reads CASSKRTGANTGELFF. The CDR3 bases are TGTGCCAGCAGTAAACGGACAGGGGCGAACACCGGGGAGCTGTTTTTT.

This chain joins TRBV2 and TRBJ2-4; TRBD1 aligns across 8 bases. With 4 bases clipped from V and 4 bases from J, the junction kept 6 bases outside the gene matches. This CDR3 is built from 15 residues. Germline CDR1 and CDR2: SNHLY and FYNNEI. The CDR3 coding sequence is TGTGCCAGCAGTGCTCAGGGGGCGATGAAAAACATTCAGTACTTC. Its protein product is CASSAQGAMKNIQYF.

The V and J genes are TRBV2 and TRBJ1-2, with D hard to call. CDR3 length equals 18 residues. Trimming stripped 3 bases from V and 2 bases from J, with 22 bases between. CDR1 and CDR2 from the germline V gene are SNHLY and FYNNEI. The CDR3 sequence: CASSDGVRGTFINYGYTF. The CDR3 DNA reads as TGTGCCAGCAGTGACGGGGTGCGCGGTACATTTATCAACTATGGCTACACCTTC.

The V and J genes are TRBV7-9 and TRBJ2-1; 9 bases fit TRBD1. CDR1 and CDR2 from the germline V gene are SEHNR and FQNEAQ (reference sequence). The CDR3 is 15 amino acids. Trimming cost V 5 bases and J 4 bases; bases outside gene matches: 6. CDR3 loop: CASSPDRGSYNEQFF. The DNA of the CDR3 is TGTGCCAGCAGCCCGGACAGGGGCTCTTACAATGAGCAGTTCTTC.

The rearrangement uses TRBV5-6 and TRBJ1-6, with 8 bases matching TRBD1. Germline trimming cut 2 bases from V and 12 bases from J; bases unmatched to any gene: 10. The CDR3 runs to 15 residues. Germline V gene lookup returns CDR1 SGHDT and CDR2 YYEEEE. The CDR3, as DNA: TGTGCCAGCAGCTTTGGGCAGGGGGCCCACCGACCCCTCCACTTT. Its translation: CASSFGQGAHRPLHF. The whole variable domain, remainder taken from reference TRBV5-6 and TRBJ1-6, is DAGVTQSPTHLIKTRGQQVTLRCSPKSGHDTVSWYQQALGQGPQFIFQYYEEEERQRGNFPDRFSGHQFPNYSSELNVNALLLGDSALYLCASSFGQGAHRPLHFGNGTRLTVT.

CDR3 region: CASSLGQLSGNTIYF. In nucleotides, the CDR3 is TGCGCCAGCAGCCTGGGACAGCTCTCTGGAAACACCATATATTTT. This chain uses TRBV5-1 with TRBJ1-3; 7 nucleotides match TRBD1. Germline values: CDR1 SGHRS, CDR2 YFSETQ. This CDR3 contains 15 residues. Losses at the gene ends were 4 bases for V and 0 bases for J; bases not matched to a gene: 4.

J is TRBJ2-7 and V is TRBV2; 7 bases line up with TRBD1. Germline CDR1 is SNHLY and CDR2 is FYNNEI. V gave up 6 bases and J gave up 4 bases; unmatched junction bases: 12. The CDR3 covers 15 residues. CDR3: CASRFRDSKDYEQYF. CDR3 in DNA: TGTGCCAGCAGGTTCCGGGACAGTAAAGATTACGAGCAGTACTTC.

The rearrangement links TRBV18 to TRBJ2-2; 7 nucleotides line up with TRBD2. The CDR3 loop spans 14 amino acids. V shed 6 bases and J 5 bases; nucleotides not matched to a gene: 6. Germline values: CDR1 KGHSH, CDR2 LQKENI. This CDR3 is CASSPRAGTGELFF. The CDR3 bases are TGTGCCAGCTCCCCCCGAGCGGGAACCGGGGAGCTGTTTTTT.

The rearrangement joins TRBV7-2 to TRBJ1-1; the match to TRBD1 covers 8 bases. Germline V CDR1 and CDR2: SGHTA, FQGNSA. The CDR3 contains 14 residues. The trim removed 7 bases at V and 1 base at J, leaving 5 bases unmatched. The CDR3 region has the DNA TGTGCCAGCACTCAGGGGGCTGGGAACACTGAAGCTTTCTTT. It specifies CASTQGAGNTEAFF.

This clone came up a few times. The rearrangement joins TRBV2 to TRBJ2-3; the D gene is possibly TRBD2 (6 bases). The CDR3 length is 16 residues. Trimming left V 10 bases short and J 3 bases short, with 23 bases between. CDR1 and CDR2 (germline): SNHLY, FYNNEI. The CDR3 nucleotides read TGTGCCACGCCCTCCCCGGGGGTCGGTAGGACAGATACGCAGTATTTT. Amino acid sequence: CATPSPGVGRTDTQYF.

This clone has a single count. This rearrangement joins TRBV2 to TRBJ1-4; 7 bases are a match to TRBD1. The CDR3 length is 13 residues. V shed 5 bases and J 5 bases; nucleotides not matched to a gene: 2. Germline CDR1 SNHLY, CDR2 FYNNEI. The CDR3 here is CASSPRGNEKLFF. CDR3 sequence (DNA): TGTGCCAGCAGTCCCAGGGGGAATGAAAAACTGTTTTTT.

CDR3 DNA: TGTGCCAGTAGTTGGGGGCAGGGCGATGGCTACACCTTC. It is translated as CASSWGQGDGYTF. The J gene is TRBJ1-2, the V gene TRBV19; perhaps TRBD1 as D (6 bases). CDR3 length: 13 residues. The V gene lost 5 bases and the J gene lost 6 bases, with 13 bases spanning the gap. Germline V lookup: CDR1 LNHDA, CDR2 SQIVND (reference sequence).

The chain has TRBV5-6 and TRBJ2-2, with 12 bases identical to TRBD2. In germline, CDR1 is SGHDT, CDR2 YYEEEE. The CDR3 extends over 17 amino acids. The J segment lost 3 bases and the V segment lost 3 bases, leaving 6 bases of the junction unmatched. CDR3 sequence reads: CASSSRLAGDYTGELFF. CDR3 coding DNA: TGTGCCAGCAGCTCGAGACTAGCGGGAGATTACACCGGGGAGCTGTTTTTT. Looking up the rest from reference TRBV5-6 and TRBJ2-2 gives the full variable domain: DAGVTQSPTHLIKTRGQQVTLRCSPKSGHDTVSWYQQALGQGPQFIFQYYEEEERQRGNFPDRFSGHQFPNYSSELNVNALLLGDSALYLCASSSRLAGDYTGELFFGEGSRLTVL.

The CDR3 DNA sequence: TGTGCCTGGAGTGGCCTGCGGGGTACTAGCAATCAGCCCCAGCATTTT. Amino acids: CAWSGLRGTSNQPQHF. The rearrangement uses TRBV30 and TRBJ1-5, with D unresolved. Per the germline V gene, CDR1 is GTSNPN and CDR2 is SVGIG (reference sequence). V was clipped by 1 base and J by 0 bases, with 13 bases between them. The CDR3 spans 16 residues.

This clone was counted a single time. The chain employs TRBV5-1 and TRBJ1-2; D uncertain. Germline V gene sequence: CDR1 SGHRS, CDR2 YFSETQ. The germline V and J ends were trimmed by 1 base and 6 bases, with 10 bases remaining between them. The CDR3 consists of 13 residues. As DNA, the CDR3 is TGCGCCAGCAGCTTGATGCCAGGCAATGGCTACACCTTC. Amino acid sequence: CASSLMPGNGYTF.

The gene calls are TRBV5-6 and TRBJ2-5, with 13 bases aligning to TRBD2. The germline gives CDR1 SGHDT, CDR2 YYEEEE. Trimming took 4 bases from V and 3 from J; bases not matched to a gene: 6. The length of the CDR3 is 16 residues. The CDR3 DNA reads TGTGCCAGCAGCGAGGGACTAGCGGGGAGGGAAGAGACCCAGTACTTC. Translation gives CASSEGLAGREETQYF.

The chain uses TRBV12-5 and TRBJ2-7, with 9 bases that match TRBD2. CDR1 and CDR2 (germline): LGHNT, FRNRAP. The CDR3 length is 16 residues. Trimming removed 0 bases from V and 4 bases from J; junction bases left unmatched: 7. CDR3 bases: TGTGCTAGTGGTTTGGTACGCGGGGGGGGAGGATACGAGCAGTACTTC. Protein: CASGLVRGGGGYEQYF.

The CDR3 nucleotides are TGCGCCAGCAGCTCGGGAGGGCTAGCCTTACAAGAGCAGTTCTTC. Its translation: CASSSGGLALQEQFF. J is TRBJ2-1 and V is TRBV5-1, with 8 nucleotides matching TRBD2. The CDR3 is 15 residues long. V lost 3 bases to trimming and J lost 10 bases; unmatched junction nucleotides: 12. CDR1 SGHRS and CDR2 YFSETQ come from the germline V gene.